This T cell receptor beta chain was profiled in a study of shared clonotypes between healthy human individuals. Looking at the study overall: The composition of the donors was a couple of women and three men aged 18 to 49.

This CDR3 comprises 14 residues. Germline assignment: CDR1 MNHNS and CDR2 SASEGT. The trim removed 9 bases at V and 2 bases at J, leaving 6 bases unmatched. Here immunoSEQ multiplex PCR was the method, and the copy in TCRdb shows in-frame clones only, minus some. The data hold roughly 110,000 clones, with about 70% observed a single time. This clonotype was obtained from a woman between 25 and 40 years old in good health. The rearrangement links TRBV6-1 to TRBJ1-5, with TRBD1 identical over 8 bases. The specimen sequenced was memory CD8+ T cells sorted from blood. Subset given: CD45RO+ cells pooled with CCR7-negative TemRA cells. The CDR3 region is CARRQGLGNQPQHF. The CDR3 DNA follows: TGTGCCAGGAGACAGGGGTTGGGCAATCAGCCCCAGCATTTT.